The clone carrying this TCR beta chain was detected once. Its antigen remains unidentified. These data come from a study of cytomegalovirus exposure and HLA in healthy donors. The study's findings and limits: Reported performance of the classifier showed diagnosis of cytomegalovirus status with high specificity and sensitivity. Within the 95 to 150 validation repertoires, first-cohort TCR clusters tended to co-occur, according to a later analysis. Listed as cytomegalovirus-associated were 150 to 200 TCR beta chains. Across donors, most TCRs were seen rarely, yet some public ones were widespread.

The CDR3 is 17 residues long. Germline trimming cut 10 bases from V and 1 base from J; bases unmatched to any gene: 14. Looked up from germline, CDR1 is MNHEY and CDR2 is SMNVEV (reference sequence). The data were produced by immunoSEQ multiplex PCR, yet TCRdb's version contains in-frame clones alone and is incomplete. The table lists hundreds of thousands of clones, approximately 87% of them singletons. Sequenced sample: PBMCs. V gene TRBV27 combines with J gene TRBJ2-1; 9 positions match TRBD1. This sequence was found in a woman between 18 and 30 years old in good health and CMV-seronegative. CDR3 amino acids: CATSGTGPRGSYNEQFF. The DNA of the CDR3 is TGTGCCACCTCGGGGACAGGGCCACGAGGGTCCTACAATGAGCAGTTCTTC.